This entry lists 2 T cell receptor beta chains sequenced from one sample in a study of OX40 agonist ivuxolimab in advanced cancers. Libraries were built with the immunoSEQ multiplex PCR assay. The clones in this table, taken by TCRdb from immuneACCESS, are in-frame only. Not every clone is retained; where verified, under half of the shortfall comes from an unresolved V gene, and the cause of the rest is unknown. Within this sample are approximately 28,000 clones, with 84% of them counted one time only. The leading ten clones occupy about 18% of the sample. Sequencing was performed on CD4+ or CD8+ T cells sorted from blood, taken in a trial of the OX40 agonist ivuxolimab. The source of these receptors is an adult with an advanced solid tumor such as melanoma, head and neck, liver or kidney cancer.

The chain employs TRBV14 and TRBJ2-5; 8 bases are shared with TRBD1. The CDR3 is 13 residues long. Germline V gene sequence: CDR1 SGHDN, CDR2 FVKESK. Trimming removed 5 bases from V and 5 bases from J; junction bases left unmatched: 4. The DNA for the CDR3 is TGTGCCAGCAGCTTCTGGACAGGGGAGACCCAGTACTTC. Its protein product is CASSFWTGETQYF.

In its sample, this clone was seen a few times. The rearrangement joins TRBV20-1 to TRBJ1-1; D is unclear. Germline V lookup: CDR1 DFQATT, CDR2 SNEGSKA (reference sequence). The CDR3 runs 11 residues. The V end lost 3 bases, the J end lost 1 base, and 3 bases lay between the germline ends. CDR3 sequence (DNA): TGCAGTGCTAGCCCGAACACTGAAGCTTTCTTT. As protein: CSASPNTEAFF.